The 32 T cell receptor beta chains in this list originate from one sample, sequenced in a study of T cells in women clearing cervical HPV infection. Profiling relied on immunoSEQ multiplex PCR, and the TCRdb table lists in-frame clones only, not all of them. The sample table includes under 20,000 clones. Sample: blood buffy coat. These receptors were taken from a woman aged 18 to 75 with a cervical HPV16 infection that either progressed to CIN3+ or cleared (not recorded which).

With regard to this clone: The observed sequence ends 3 residues before the CDR3 terminus, with the missing tail filled in from the germline J gene. The chain joins TRBV20-1 to TRBJ2-7, with D unresolved. The CDR3 extends over 10 amino acids. The V end was cut by 5 bases, the J end by 0 bases, with 2 bases between. Germline-derived CDR1 and CDR2 are DFQATT and SNEGSKA (reference sequence). CDR3 protein: CSALSYEQYF. The CDR3 bases that were read are TGCAGTGCTCTCTCCTACGAG.

Remarks on this clone: The CDR3 is cut off 3 residues early in the read; its end comes from the germline J gene. The chain couples TRBV4-2 to TRBJ2-3; no definite D call. Trimming cost V 1 base and J 3 bases, with 5 bases left between them. The length of the CDR3 is 13 residues. Germline V gives CDR1 LGHNA, CDR2 YNFKEQ. The covered CDR3 bases are TGTGCCAGCAGCCAAGTAGATACAGATACG. Translation gives CASSQVDTDT. The whole CDR3 is CASSQVDTDTQYF.

The CDR3: CASSLTGEGEKLFF. CDR3 DNA, as far as it was read: TGCGCCAGCAGCCTGACAGGGGAGGGGGAAAAA. This sequence joins TRBV5-1 and TRBJ1-4; 8 bases map to TRBD1. Coverage ceases 3 residues before the CDR3 finishes, and the germline J gene fills in the end. CDR3 length: 14 residues. From germline, CDR1 is SGHRS and CDR2 YFSETQ. V lost 4 bases, J lost 8 bases, and 7 bases stayed unmatched.

About this clone: The CDR3 end lies 3 residues beyond the end of the read and is filled in from the germline J gene. This chain joins TRBV10-3 and TRBJ1-2; a weak D match, TRBD1 (5 bases). Germline-derived CDR1 and CDR2 are ENHRY and SYGVKD. The V and J ends lost 2 bases and 7 bases respectively, with 14 bases between them. The CDR3 length is 14 residues. This CDR3 reads CAISEGGGMSGYTF. CDR3 DNA (partial): TGTGCCATCAGTGAGGGGGGGGGTATGAGTGGC.

Turning to this clone: The read comes to an end 3 residues before the CDR3 does, leaving the germline J gene to fill in the end. This sequence joins TRBV12-3 or TRBV12-4 and TRBJ1-1; TRBD1 is a possible D gene (6 bases). The CDR3 is made up of 14 amino acids. V shed 6 bases and J shed 5 bases, with 16 bases lying between them. CDR3: CASSLLQRGTEAFF. The sequenced part of the CDR3 DNA is TGTGCCAGCAGCCTCCTTCAGAGGGGGACTGAA.

A remark on this clone: The missing CDR3 end, 3 residues past where the read stops, is filled in from the germline J gene. This sequence joins TRBV3-1 (or the pseudogene TRBV3-2) and TRBJ2-3; D remains ambiguous. Looked up from germline, CDR1 is LGHDT and CDR2 is YNNKEL (reference sequence). Trimming removed 1 base at V and 3 bases at J, with 5 bases between. The CDR3 consists of 13 residues. The CDR3 loop is CASSQANTDTQYF. CDR3 DNA (partial): TGTGCCAGCAGCCAAGCCAATACAGATACG.

About this clone itself: The missing CDR3 end, 3 residues past where the read stops, is filled in from the germline J gene. The rearrangement joins TRBV5-5 to TRBJ1-4; D is perhaps TRBD1 (6 bases). V lost 4 bases, J lost 6 bases, and 13 bases lay in between. The CDR3 contains 14 residues. CDR1 SGHKS and CDR2 YYEKEE come from the germline V gene (reference sequence). The CDR3 DNA, read in part, is TGTGCCAGCAGCAACTTTCCAGGGGATGAAAAA. Its protein product is CASSNFPGDEK. The full CDR3 protein reads CASSNFPGDEKLFF.

With respect to this clone: Sequencing ends 3 residues short of the CDR3 end; the germline J gene provides the rest. This rearrangement joins TRBV6-2 or TRBV6-3 to TRBJ1-2; a possible D gene is TRBD1 (6 bases). The V end lost 2 bases, the J end lost 4 bases, and 8 bases lay between the germline ends. The CDR3 sequence is 13 residues long. CDR1 MNHEY and CDR2 SVGEGT come from the germline V gene. The CDR3 DNA, read in part, is TGTGCCAGCAGTTACGGACAGCGCTATGGC. This gives the protein CASSYGQRYG. In full, the CDR3 reads CASSYGQRYGYTF.

About this clone itself: Read data end 3 residues before the CDR3 end; the end is taken from the germline J gene. This chain joins TRBV18 and TRBJ1-1; D is unresolved. The CDR3 length is 14 residues. V shed 4 bases and J shed 1 base, with 10 bases lying between them. Germline V CDR1 and CDR2: KGHSH, LQKENI. CDR3: CASSLQHQNTEAFF. The DNA read from the CDR3 is TGTGCCAGCTCACTACAACACCAGAACACTGAA. The entire variable domain, with the rest obtained from reference TRBV18 and TRBJ1-1, is as follows: NAGVMQNPRHLVRRRGQEARLRCSPMKGHSHVYWYRQLPEEGLKFMVYLQKENIIDESGMPKERFSAEFPKEGPSILRIQQVVRGDSAAYFCASSLQHQNTEAFFGQGTRLTVV.

About this clone itself: Coverage ceases 3 residues before the CDR3 finishes, and the germline J gene fills in the end. The rearrangement joins TRBV19 to TRBJ1-4; 9 nucleotides line up with TRBD1. V shed 5 bases and J 4 bases; nucleotides not matched to a gene: 5. Germline CDR1 reads LNHDA; CDR2 reads SQIVND (reference sequence). The CDR3 loop spans 15 amino acids. The CDR3 bases that were read are TGTGCCAGTAGTGGACAGGGGCAGGGTAATGAAAAA. Its translation is CASSGQGQGNEK. Given in full, the CDR3 is CASSGQGQGNEKLFF.

Turning to this clone: The read terminates 3 residues ahead of where the CDR3 ends, so the germline J gene completes it. The gene calls are TRBV2 and TRBJ2-2, with D possibly TRBD1 on 5 matching bases. Trimming stripped 7 bases from V and 1 base from J, with 10 bases between. The germline V gene encodes CDR1 SNHLY and CDR2 FYNNEI. This CDR3 contains 14 residues. Incomplete CDR3 DNA: TGTGCCAGCACCCGCGACAGGAACACCGGGGAG. The encoded protein is CASTRDRNTGE. The whole CDR3 reads CASTRDRNTGELFF.

Regarding this clone: One junction end does not reproduce the germline sequence, and a read error may be involved. Sequencing ends 3 residues short of the CDR3 end; the germline J gene provides the rest. The gene calls are TRBV7-9 and TRBJ2-7, with TRBD1 matching 7 bases. The germline V gene encodes CDR1 SEHNR and CDR2 FQNEAQ (reference sequence). CDR3 length equals 13 residues. The part of the CDR3 DNA that was read is TGTTCCAGCAGCGAAGACAGGGCCTACGAG. This sequence encodes CSSSEDRAYE. The full CDR3 protein reads CSSSEDRAYEQYF. The full variable domain, with the rest looked up from reference TRBV7-9 and TRBJ2-7, is DTGVSQNPRHKITKRGQNVTFRCDPISEHNRLYWYRQTLGQGPEFLTYFQNEAQLEKSRLLSDRFSAERPKGSFSTLEIQRTEQGDSAMYLCSSSEDRAYEQYFGPGTRLTVT.

Concerning this clone: The read terminates 3 residues ahead of where the CDR3 ends, so the germline J gene completes it. V and J are TRBV30 and TRBJ1-4; the D gene is possibly TRBD1 (6 bases). From germline, CDR1 is GTSNPN and CDR2 SVGIG (reference sequence). The CDR3 consists of 16 residues. V lost 2 bases and J lost 7, with 20 bases in between. This CDR3 is CAWSRGAPLKGEKLFF. The part of the CDR3 DNA that was read is TGTGCCTGGAGTCGGGGGGCTCCTCTTAAGGGTGAAAAA.

On this clone: The CDR3 end falls 3 residues outside the read, so it is completed with the germline J gene. V gene TRBV4-2 combines with J gene TRBJ2-3; D not resolved. This CDR3 contains 13 residues. Deletions cut 4 bases from V and 0 bases from J, with 5 bases between. Germline assignment: CDR1 LGHNA and CDR2 YNFKEQ. CDR3 amino acids: CASSLTSTDTQYF. The sequenced CDR3 bases are TGTGCCAGCAGCCTCACTAGCACAGATACG.

As regards this clone: The sequenced fragment ends 3 residues before the CDR3 boundary, so the rest is inferred from the germline J gene. This chain connects TRBV29-1 to TRBJ2-3; 7 nucleotides line up with TRBD2. The CDR3 runs to 14 residues. J was trimmed by 2 bases and V by 8 bases; bases with no gene match: 10. Germline-derived CDR1 and CDR2 are SQVTM and ANQGSEA. The CDR3 sequence: CSHWERGDTDTQYF. CDR3 DNA (partial): TGCAGCCATTGGGAGCGGGGAGACACAGATACG.

On this clone itself: The CDR3 is cut off 3 residues early in the read; its end comes from the germline J gene. V gene TRBV4-1 combines with J gene TRBJ1-6, with D perhaps TRBD1 (6 bases). Germline CDR1 is MGHRA and CDR2 is YSYEKL. Trimming took off 2 bases at V and 5 bases at J, with 13 bases between the two ends. The CDR3 loop spans 16 amino acids. Partial CDR3 DNA: TGCGCCAGCAGCCAACCCCGCACAGGGAATAATTCACCC. Protein: CASSQPRTGNNSP. The entire CDR3 reads CASSQPRTGNNSPLHF.

Note on this clone: The missing CDR3 end, 3 residues past where the read stops, is filled in from the germline J gene. This sequence joins TRBV18 and TRBJ2-5, with D tentatively TRBD1 (5 bases). This CDR3 spans 15 amino acids. V lost 4 bases and J 5 bases, leaving 17 bases between the germline ends. Per the germline V gene, CDR1 is KGHSH and CDR2 is LQKENI. The CDR3: CASSLTKGSSETQYF. The sequenced part of the CDR3 DNA is TGTGCCAGCTCACTCACAAAGGGGTCCAGTGAGACC.

About this clone: One end of the junction varies from germline; a read error may be responsible. From the germline J gene comes the end of the CDR3, since the read stops 3 residues before it. The chain combines TRBV5-1 with TRBJ2-5; 7 bases are shared with TRBD1. Germline CDR1 reads SGHRS; CDR2 reads YFSETQ. The CDR3 has 16 amino acids. The CDR3: CAGSSLGQRLQETQYF. CDR3 bases read: TGCGCCGGCAGCTCACTGGGACAGCGACTACAAGAGACC.

About this clone itself: The read stops 3 residues short of the end of the CDR3; the missing end is completed from the germline J gene. This chain uses TRBV29-1 with TRBJ2-3, with TRBD2 matching over 7 bases. This CDR3 comprises 14 residues. CDR1 SQVTM and CDR2 ANQGSEA come from the germline V gene. V shed 3 bases, J shed 4 bases, and the junction held 7 bases outside the gene matches. CDR3 bases read: TGCAGCGTTGAGGGGATAGCGGGCGCAGATACG. The encoded protein is CSVEGIAGADT. The whole CDR3 reads CSVEGIAGADTQYF.

Remarks on this clone: The read ends 3 residues before the CDR3 terminus; that terminus is restored from the germline J gene. The chain joins TRBV5-1 to TRBJ1-2, with TRBD1 identical over 9 bases. The length of the CDR3 is 12 residues. The V gene's germline CDR1 is SGHRS and CDR2 YFSETQ. The CDR3 reads CASSLQGAGYTF. The sequenced part of the CDR3 DNA is TGCGCCAGCAGCTTACAGGGGGCAGGC.

A word on this clone: The read finishes 3 residues shy of the CDR3 end, and the germline J gene is used to complete it. This sequence joins TRBV13 and TRBJ2-3; TRBD2 agrees at 13 bases. CDR1 and CDR2 (germline): PRHDT, FYEKMQ (reference sequence). J gave up 3 bases and V 5 bases, and 5 bases lay outside the gene matches. The CDR3 extends over 16 amino acids. CDR3 amino acids: CASSPRTSGGTDTQYF. The part of the CDR3 DNA that was read is TGTGCCAGCAGCCCGCGGACTAGCGGGGGTACAGATACG.

For this clone: The DNA ends 3 residues before the CDR3 does, and the rest of the CDR3 is filled in from the germline J gene. The rearrangement links TRBV2 to TRBJ1-4; a possible D gene is TRBD1 (6 bases). Germline CDR1 and CDR2: SNHLY and FYNNEI. The CDR3 loop spans 14 amino acids. V was trimmed by 4 bases and J by 7 bases, leaving 13 bases between them. The CDR3 loop is CASSGGRGSEKLFF. Partial CDR3 DNA: TGTGCCAGCAGTGGTGGCAGGGGAAGTGAAAAA. The complete variable domain, with remaining parts taken from reference TRBV2 and TRBJ1-4, reads EPEVTQTPSHQVTQMGQEVILRCVPISNHLYFYWYRQILGQKVEFLVSFYNNEISEKSEIFDDQFSVERPDGSNFTLKIRSTKLEDSAMYFCASSGGRGSEKLFFGSGTQLSVL.

According to its frequency, this clone is medium-sized (0.01 to 0.1%). The CDR3 goes on 3 residues after the read ends, and that part is filled in from the germline J gene. The chain couples TRBV6-1 to TRBJ2-3, with 7 nucleotides matching TRBD1. The CDR3 totals 15 residues. Germline CDR1 MNHNS, CDR2 SASEGT. The J segment lost 0 bases and the V segment lost 4 bases, leaving 4 bases of the junction unmatched. The sequenced CDR3 bases are TGTGCCAGCAGTGTTTTGGGACAGAGCACAGATACG. It translates to CASSVLGQSTDT. The complete CDR3 sequence is CASSVLGQSTDTQYF.

About this clone: Read data end 3 residues before the CDR3 end; the end is taken from the germline J gene. The chain recombines TRBV4-1 with TRBJ2-7; 9 nucleotides line up with TRBD2. Trimming removed 2 bases from V and 4 bases from J; junction bases left unmatched: 12. Germline CDR1 reads MGHRA; CDR2 reads YSYEKL. CDR3 length: 17 amino acids. The chain's CDR3 is CASSQNVAGVILYEQYF. The CDR3 DNA, read in part, is TGCGCCAGCAGCCAAAATGTAGCGGGGGTAATTCTTTACGAG.

On this clone: The DNA ends 3 residues before the CDR3 does, and the rest of the CDR3 is filled in from the germline J gene. The gene calls are TRBV30 and TRBJ1-6; possible D gene TRBD1, 6 bases. Germline V gene sequence: CDR1 GTSNPN, CDR2 SVGIG (reference sequence). The CDR3 extends over 15 amino acids. V was shortened by 3 bases and J by 7 bases, with 16 bases between the two germline ends. CDR3 loop: CAWSRGLGGNSPLHF. Incomplete CDR3 DNA: TGTGCCTGGAGCAGGGGATTGGGCGGAAATTCACCC.

To note about this clone: The read halts 3 residues ahead of the CDR3 end, with the missing end drawn from the germline J gene. V usage is TRBV12-3 or TRBV12-4 and J usage is TRBJ2-5; TRBD1 is a possible D gene (6 bases). The CDR3 is 13 residues long. The V end lost 2 bases, the J end lost 5 bases, and 9 bases lay between the germline ends. The CDR3 loop reads CASSLPGVETQYF. CDR3 DNA (partial): TGTGCCAGCAGTTTACCAGGGGTCGAGACC.

Points on this clone: The sequence runs out 3 residues before the end of the CDR3; the remainder is reconstructed from the germline J gene. V usage is TRBV23-1 and J usage is TRBJ2-5; D may be TRBD1 (6 bases). TRBV23-1 is sorted into the ORF group, with uncertain function. The CDR3 length is 15 residues. Trimming took 2 bases from V and 5 from J, leaving 15 bases between them. The covered CDR3 bases are TGCGCCAGCAGTCAACAGGAACAGGGCCTTGAGACC. As protein: CASSQQEQGLET. The CDR3, in full, reads CASSQQEQGLETQYF.

On this clone: The read ends 3 residues shy of where the CDR3 ends; the end is completed using the germline J gene. The chain joins TRBV10-3 to TRBJ2-1; 15 nucleotides match TRBD2. The CDR3 loop spans 14 amino acids. The germline V gene has CDR1 ENHRY and CDR2 SYGVKD. Losses at the gene ends were 10 bases for V and 7 bases for J; bases not matched to a gene: 5. The CDR3 region is CATSGTSGGNEQFF. The sequenced part of the CDR3 DNA is TGTGCCACCTCCGGGACTAGCGGGGGGAATGAG.

In regard to this clone: The sequence runs out 3 residues before the end of the CDR3; the remainder is reconstructed from the germline J gene. The J gene is TRBJ1-1, the V gene TRBV7-8; TRBD1 is a possible D gene (6 bases). The germline V gene encodes CDR1 SGHVS and CDR2 FQNEAQ. Trimming took 5 bases from V and 5 from J, leaving 18 bases between them. The CDR3 is made up of 15 amino acids. Incomplete CDR3 DNA: TGTGCCAGCAGCCCCCACCAGGGGCTAGGGACTGAA. Protein sequence: CASSPHQGLGTE. The complete CDR3 sequence is CASSPHQGLGTEAFF. The whole variable domain, filled in from reference TRBV7-8 and TRBJ1-1, reads GAGVSQSPRYKVAKRGQDVALRCDPISGHVSLFWYQQALGQGPEFLTYFQNEAQLDKSGLPSDRFFAERPEGSVSTLKIQRTQQEDSAVYLCASSPHQGLGTEAFFGQGTRLTVV.

Of note for this clone: The CDR3 end is not reached by the read, which stops 3 residues before it; the germline J gene fills it in. This chain joins TRBV3-1 (or the pseudogene TRBV3-2) and TRBJ2-5; 8 bases map to TRBD2. The CDR3 contains 16 residues. The ends lost 0 bases at V and 2 bases at J; junction bases unmatched: 5. Germline CDR1 LGHDT, CDR2 YNNKEL (reference sequence). The CDR3 protein is CASSQERLARQETQYF. The CDR3 DNA, read in part, is TGTGCCAGCAGCCAAGAAAGACTAGCGCGACAAGAGACC.

To note about this clone: The read terminates 3 residues ahead of where the CDR3 ends, so the germline J gene completes it. The chain is built from TRBV5-4 and TRBJ2-1; TRBD2 agrees at 9 bases. The V and J ends lost 6 bases and 8 bases, in that order; junction bases with no gene match: 15. Germline V gene lookup returns CDR1 SGHNT and CDR2 YYREEE (reference sequence). This CDR3 contains 16 residues. The CDR3 region is CASTTPRAGGRYEQFF. CDR3 DNA (partial): TGTGCCAGCACCACCCCCCGGGCGGGGGGGAGGTATGAG.

Notes on this clone: Its ends do not fully match the called genes, so a read error is possible. The read falls 3 residues short of the CDR3 end, and the missing part is taken from the germline J gene. The V call is TRBV7-7, the J call TRBJ2-3; tentative D call: TRBD2 (5 bases). Germline CDR1 SSHAT, CDR2 FNYEAQ (reference sequence). The CDR3 loop spans 15 amino acids. The CDR3 spells CASSPLGPGTDTQYF. CDR3 DNA, as far as it was read: TGTGCTAGCAGCCCTCTTGGTCCGGGGACAGATACG.